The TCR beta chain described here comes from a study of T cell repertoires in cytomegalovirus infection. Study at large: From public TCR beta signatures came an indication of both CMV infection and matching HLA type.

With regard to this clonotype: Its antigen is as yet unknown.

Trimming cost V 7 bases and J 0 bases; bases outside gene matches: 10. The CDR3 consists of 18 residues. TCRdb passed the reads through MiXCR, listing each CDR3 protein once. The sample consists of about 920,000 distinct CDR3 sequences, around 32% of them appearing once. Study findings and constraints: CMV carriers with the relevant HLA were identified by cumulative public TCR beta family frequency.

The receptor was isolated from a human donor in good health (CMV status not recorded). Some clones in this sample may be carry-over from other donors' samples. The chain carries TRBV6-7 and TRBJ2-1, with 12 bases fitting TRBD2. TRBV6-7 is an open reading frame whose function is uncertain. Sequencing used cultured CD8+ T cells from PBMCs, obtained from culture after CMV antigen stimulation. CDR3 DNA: TGTGCCAGCACCAAGACTAGCGGGGGTCAAAGCTCCTACAATGAGCAGTTCTTC. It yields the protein CASTKTSGGQSSYNEQFF.